This T cell receptor beta chain was identified during a study of T cell changes during pregnancy in multiple sclerosis. The data were produced by immunoSEQ multiplex PCR, yet TCRdb's version contains in-frame clones alone and is incomplete. The sample records over 45,000 clones, approximately 93% being singletons. CDR3 length: 19 amino acids. Germline loops: CDR1 LNHDA, CDR2 SQIVND (reference sequence). J was trimmed by 2 bases and V by 6 bases; bases with no gene match: 21. The chain employs TRBV19 and TRBJ2-5, with 7 nucleotides matching TRBD1. The sample consisted of CD8+ T cells from peripheral blood mononuclear cells, taken in the third trimester of pregnancy. This TCR was recovered from a female donor with multiple sclerosis, enrolled in a pregnancy study. DNA for the CDR3: TGTGCCAGTAGGCCGAGAACGGGACAGATTGCCCTGAAACAAGAGACCCAGTACTTC. It is translated as CASRPRTGQIALKQETQYF.